This T cell receptor (beta chain) is from a study of cytomegalovirus exposure and HLA in healthy donors. Researchers ran the PCR with 60 Vbeta and 13 Jbeta primers. Only in-frame clones appear in the TCRdb table, and some are missing; sequencing was by immunoSEQ multiplex PCR. The table has some 130,000 clones, roughly four fifths seen once; the top ten hold around 2%. CDR1 is LNHDA and CDR2 is SQIVND in the germline V gene (reference sequence). Deletions cut 2 bases from V and 8 bases from J, with 16 bases between. The CDR3 spans 16 residues. The gene calls are TRBV19 and TRBJ1-6; tentatively, D is TRBD1 (6 bases). The receptor's source is a woman in her forties or fifties in good health and CMV-seronegative. Input material: PBMCs. The CDR3 DNA follows: TGTGCCAGTAGTATACGGGCGGGGGCTATTGATTCACCCCTCCACTTT. Its translation: CASSIRAGAIDSPLHF.